The 27 T cell receptor beta chains below come from one sample, sequenced in a study of CD8+CD57+ T cells in acquired aplastic anemia (dated by TCRdb to 2016 to 2019). The run used an Illumina HiSeq 2000. Genomic DNA served as template for TCR beta VDJ combination and CDR3 sequence profiling. Using fastp at Q25 and MiXCR, TCRdb reprocessed the public reads and kept productive beta chains. Rows matching on CDR3 protein sequence are summarized as one entry with the most common DNA and genes. The sample has roughly 180,000 distinct CDR3 sequences on record, around three fifths of them singletons. Approximately 44% of the sample is in the top ten clones. Material: sorted CD4+, CD8+, or CD8+CD57+ T cells (not recorded which) from PBMCs. Receptor source: a human donor with severe aplastic anemia or a healthy control (not recorded which).

This clonotype was picked up one time. The V and J genes are TRBV6-6 and TRBJ2-7; D might be TRBD1 (6 bases). CDR3 length: 14 residues. The germline gives CDR1 MNHNY, CDR2 SVGAGI (reference sequence). V lost 2 bases, J lost 6 bases, and 14 bases lay in between. This chain's CDR3 is CASSYGPSGAEQYF. DNA of the CDR3: TGTGCCAGCAGTTACGGGCCGTCAGGGGCCGAGCAGTACTTC.

The chain links TRBV5-1 to TRBJ2-7; D not resolved. Looked up from germline, CDR1 is SGHRS and CDR2 is YFSETQ. This CDR3 has 13 amino acids. V shed 0 bases and J shed 4 bases, with 8 bases lying between them. The CDR3 region has the DNA TGCGCCAGCAGCTTGGTGGTGGGGTACGAGCAGTACTTC. Its translation: CASSLVVGYEQYF.

The chain is built from TRBV7-9 and TRBJ2-7; 8 nucleotides align to TRBD1. The CDR3 loop spans 14 amino acids. V was clipped by 5 bases and J by 5 bases; unmatched bases: 8. Per the germline V gene, CDR1 is SEHNR and CDR2 is FQNEAQ (reference sequence). DNA of the CDR3: TGTGCCAGCAGCCCAGGACAGGGTCGACACGAGCAGTACTTC. Residues: CASSPGQGRHEQYF.

The J gene is TRBJ2-3, the V gene TRBV20-1, with 7 bases fitting TRBD1. The CDR3 spans 12 residues. The junction had 2 bases not matched to a gene; V was cut back by 4 bases and J by 4 bases. Germline assignment: CDR1 DFQATT and CDR2 SNEGSKA (reference sequence). The CDR3 sequence: CSAKGAADTQYF. CDR3 DNA: TGCAGTGCTAAGGGGGCGGCAGATACGCAGTATTTT.

This clonotype was seen more than once but under ten times. The chain has TRBV2 and TRBJ1-2; the match to TRBD1 covers 7 bases. Germline CDR1 and CDR2: SNHLY and FYNNEI. After removal of 3 bases from V and 3 bases from J, the junction contained 10 bases not matched to a gene. The CDR3 loop spans 16 amino acids. The DNA of the CDR3 is TGTGCCAGCAGTGAGGTTGGCAGGGGGTGGGACTATGGCTACACCTTC. Its translation is CASSEVGRGWDYGYTF.

Points on this clonotype: Germline is not matched at one junction end, which may reflect a read error. This chain joins TRBV7-9 and TRBJ2-7; no firm D call. The CDR3 has 14 amino acids. The germline V gene encodes CDR1 SEHNR and CDR2 FQNEAQ (reference sequence). The CDR3 protein is CASSPTSGSYEQYF. The CDR3 DNA sequence: TGCGCCAGCAGTCCCACGTCGGGCTCCTACGAGCAGTACTTC.

This clonotype was recorded a few times. The V and J genes are TRBV24-1 and TRBJ2-3; a possible D gene is TRBD1 (5 bases). Germline CDR1 KGHDR, CDR2 SFDVKD. The length of the CDR3 is 14 residues. The V gene lost 5 bases and the J gene lost 0 bases, with 8 bases spanning the gap. DNA of the CDR3: TGTGCCACCAGTGCCCCAGGGAGCACAGATACGCAGTATTTT. This translates into CATSAPGSTDTQYF.

The genes are TRBV9 and TRBJ2-7; D gene uncertain. Germline lookup yields CDR1 SGDLS and CDR2 YYNGEE. This CDR3 has 14 amino acids. Trimming took off 0 bases at V and 3 bases at J, with 10 bases between the two ends. CDR3 loop: CASSVGQRSYEQYF. The CDR3 DNA reads as TGTGCCAGCAGCGTAGGGCAGCGCAGCTACGAGCAGTACTTC.

The chain is built from TRBV13 and TRBJ2-7; D tentatively fits TRBD1 or TRBD2 (5 bases each). Germline CDR1 reads PRHDT; CDR2 reads FYEKMQ (reference sequence). The CDR3 extends over 15 amino acids. Between the trimmed V and J ends, which lost 0 bases and 4 bases, there was a span of 13 bases. The CDR3 reads CASSLGEGPAYEQYF. CDR3 DNA: TGTGCCAGCAGCTTAGGCGAGGGGCCCGCTTACGAGCAGTACTTC.

The V gene is TRBV9, the J gene TRBJ1-1, with no clear D. The CDR3 covers 13 residues. The germline CDR1 and CDR2 sequences are SGDLS and YYNGEE. V lost 0 bases to trimming and J lost 7 bases, with 10 bases between them. CDR3 DNA: TGTGCCAGCAGCGTAGGCGGGGTAAGTGAAGCTTTCTTT. As protein: CASSVGGVSEAFF.

This clonotype was counted between two and nine times. The chain links TRBV9 to TRBJ2-1; no definite D call. The CDR3 runs to 14 residues. Trimming took off 0 bases at V and 9 bases at J, with 13 bases between the two ends. Germline CDR1 and CDR2: SGDLS and YYNGEE. The CDR3, as DNA: TGTGCCAGCAGCGTAGTAGCTAACGTAGGTGAGCAGTTCTTC. Protein product: CASSVVANVGEQFF.

Written as DNA, the CDR3 is TGTGCCAGCAGTTTTCAGAGGGGGCAAAATGAAAAACTGTTTTTT. The encoded protein is CASSFQRGQNEKLFF. The V and J genes are TRBV6-4 and TRBJ1-4; 7 nucleotides agree with TRBD1. Germline trimming cut 5 bases from V and 5 bases from J; bases unmatched to any gene: 8. The germline CDR1 and CDR2 sequences are MRHNA and SNTAGT. This CDR3 comprises 15 residues.

This clonotype was counted between two and nine times. The chain joins TRBV25-1 to TRBJ1-1; a possible D gene is TRBD1 (6 bases). V was trimmed by 6 bases and J by 6 bases, leaving 14 bases between them. This CDR3 region has 13 residues. The germline V gene encodes CDR1 MGHDK and CDR2 SYGVNS. The CDR3 sequence: CASRGGLIPEAFF. CDR3 nucleotides: TGTGCCAGCAGAGGGGGTCTAATCCCTGAAGCTTTCTTT. Combining the CDR3 with reference TRBV25-1 and TRBJ1-1 gives the whole variable domain EADIYQTPRYLVIGTGKKITLECSQTMGHDKMYWYQQDPGMELHLIHYSYGVNSTEKGDLSSESTVSRIRTEHFPLTLESARPSHTSQYLCASRGGLIPEAFFGQGTRLTVV.

The rearrangement uses TRBV19 and TRBJ2-2; TRBD1 agrees at 9 bases. The germline V gene has CDR1 LNHDA and CDR2 SQIVND (reference sequence). CDR3 length: 15 amino acids. V lost 7 bases to trimming and J lost 6 bases; unmatched junction nucleotides: 9. The CDR3 protein is CASTRGQGWAGELFF. For the CDR3, the DNA is TGTGCCAGTACTCGGGGACAGGGCTGGGCCGGGGAGCTGTTTTTT.

The sample holds many counts of this clonotype. The rearrangement uses TRBV5-5 and TRBJ1-1; 7 nucleotides align to TRBD1. Germline V gene data show CDR1 as SGHKS and CDR2 as YYEKEE (reference sequence). The CDR3 consists of 11 residues. Trimming took 4 bases from V and 7 from J; bases not matched to a gene: 1. In DNA, the CDR3 is TGTGCCAGCAGCGGGACAGTTGAAGCTTTCTTT. It translates to CASSGTVEAFF.

This rearrangement joins TRBV19 to TRBJ1-6; 7 nucleotides align to TRBD1. The CDR3 loop spans 15 amino acids. With V trimmed by 3 bases and J by 7 bases, 6 bases remained unmatched. Germline-derived CDR1 and CDR2 are LNHDA and SQIVND (reference sequence). The CDR3 sequence: CASSMTGTGNSPLHF. CDR3 sequence (DNA): TGTGCCAGTAGTATGACAGGGACGGGGAATTCACCCCTCCACTTT.

V gene TRBV19 combines with J gene TRBJ1-2; a possible D gene is TRBD1 (5 bases). The V gene's germline CDR1 is LNHDA and CDR2 SQIVND (reference sequence). The CDR3 length is 10 residues. V gave up 10 bases and J gave up 3 bases, with 6 bases separating them. CDR3 DNA: TGTGCCACCAGGGACTATGGCTACACCTTC. Translating gives CATRDYGYTF.

This chain connects TRBV5-1 to TRBJ2-1, with D possibly being TRBD2 (6 bases). The V gene lost 1 base and the J gene lost 6 bases, with 14 bases spanning the gap. The CDR3 contains 15 residues. The germline V gene has CDR1 SGHRS and CDR2 YFSETQ. Here the CDR3 reads CASSLYREKTNEQFF. Here the CDR3 DNA reads TGCGCCAGCAGCTTGTATCGGGAGAAGACCAATGAGCAGTTCTTC.

This clonotype has at least ten counts. The V and J genes are TRBV7-9 and TRBJ2-5; possibly TRBD1 for D (6 bases). The CDR3 sequence is 13 residues long. The V gene lost 5 bases and the J gene lost 4 bases, with 11 bases spanning the gap. Germline V gene lookup returns CDR1 SEHNR and CDR2 FQNEAQ (reference sequence). Here the CDR3 reads CASSPQGRETQYF. The CDR3 region has the DNA TGTGCCAGCAGCCCACAGGGACGAGAGACCCAGTACTTC.

The chain combines TRBV10-3 with TRBJ1-1, with a possible D match to TRBD1 (5 bases). Germline loops: CDR1 ENHRY, CDR2 SYGVKD. V lost 2 bases to trimming and J lost 7 bases, with 8 bases between them. The CDR3 runs 12 residues. CDR3 protein: CAISENRYEAFF. CDR3 DNA: TGTGCCATCAGTGAGAACAGGTATGAAGCTTTCTTT.

This clonotype was observed many times. The CDR3 reads CSARVPGQITYEQYF. CDR3 bases: TGCAGTGCTAGAGTCCCGGGACAAATAACCTACGAGCAGTACTTC. The V gene is TRBV20-1, the J gene TRBJ2-7, with D possibly matching TRBD1 (6 bases). Germline V gene sequence: CDR1 DFQATT, CDR2 SNEGSKA (reference sequence). The CDR3 sequence is 15 residues long. Trimming removed 1 base at V and 2 bases at J, with 15 bases between.

As for this clonotype: Being one base from a much bigger clone, this may be a read error. The CDR3: CASSYQKTGHGDSPPHF. Here the CDR3 DNA reads TGTGCCAGCAGTTACCAAAAGACAGGGCACGGTGATTCACCCCCCCACTTT. The genes are TRBV6-5 and TRBJ1-6, with 7 bases that match TRBD1. Per germline, CDR1 MNHEY and CDR2 SVGAGI. The CDR3 runs to 17 residues.

This clonotype has more than one count but fewer than ten. The V and J genes are TRBV24-1 and TRBJ2-3; tentative D call: TRBD2 (7 bases). The CDR3 is 16 amino acids. V dropped 2 bases and J dropped 2 bases, with 13 bases sitting between them. The V gene's germline CDR1 is KGHDR and CDR2 SFDVKD. The chain's CDR3 is CATSDSGGPNTDTQYF. CDR3 sequence (DNA): TGTGCCACCAGTGATTCGGGGGGCCCTAACACAGATACGCAGTATTTT.

J is TRBJ2-5 and V is TRBV7-7, with D unclear. The germline V gene encodes CDR1 SSHAT and CDR2 FNYEAQ (reference sequence). The CDR3 has 13 amino acids. The ends were cut back, 5 bases at V and 5 bases at J, with 12 bases in the middle. The CDR3 DNA follows: TGTGCCAGCAGCCAGGTATCACTCGAGACCCAGTACTTC. It is translated as CASSQVSLETQYF.

The chain links TRBV7-3 to TRBJ1-6; tentative D call: TRBD1 (5 bases). Trimming left V 4 bases short and J 7 bases short, with 11 bases between. The germline V gene encodes CDR1 SGHTA and CDR2 FQGTGA. The CDR3 extends over 14 amino acids. The CDR3 here is CASSSQGENSPLHF. As DNA, the CDR3 is TGTGCCAGCAGCTCGCAGGGAGAAAATTCACCCCTCCACTTT.

The chain has TRBV5-1 and TRBJ1-4; D is undetermined. The germline CDR1 and CDR2 sequences are SGHRS and YFSETQ. The ends were cut back, 0 bases at V and 11 bases at J, with 11 bases in the middle. The CDR3 extends over 13 amino acids. CDR3 sequence (DNA): TGCGCCAGCAGCTTGGGTGGTACAACTAAACTGTTTTTT. Protein: CASSLGGTTKLFF. The variable domain in full, with the rest retrieved from reference TRBV5-1 and TRBJ1-4, is KAGVTQTPRYLIKTRGQQVTLSCSPISGHRSVSWYQQTPGQGLQFLFEYFSETQRNKGNFPGRFSGRQFSNSRSEMNVSTLELGDSALYLCASSLGGTTKLFFGSGTQLSVL.

About this clonotype itself: At one boundary the junction diverges from the germline segment, which might be a read error. The chain has TRBV10-2 and TRBJ2-3; either TRBD1 or TRBD2 may supply D (6 bases each). This CDR3 region has 15 residues. From germline, CDR1 is WSHSY and CDR2 SAAADI. In nucleotides, the CDR3 is TGTGCCAGCAGTGAGTGGGGGGCGAGCACAGATACGCAGTATTTT. Translating gives CASSEWGASTDTQYF.